This T cell receptor (beta chain) was retrieved from a study of T cells in Graves' hyperthyroidism and ophthalmopathy (dated by TCRdb to about 2019). Background for the entire study: Peripheral blood was sampled at the time of initial diagnosis, prior to any treatment. To identify TCR V-J signatures that set the groups apart, the researchers used a discovery cohort of 90 to 100 patients, made up of 40 to 45 with Graves' ophthalmopathy and 57 with stable Graves' hyperthyroidism. In addition, the study compared T-cell repertoires in thyroid tissue and in blood from six Graves' hyperthyroidism patients. The approximately 100 discovery patients were randomly split 7:3 into training and test sets. After sampling, hyperthyroidism patients received methimazole starting at 30 mg daily, and ophthalmopathy patients received high-dose intravenous methylprednisolone. Prospective prediction of ophthalmopathy was tested in an independent validation cohort of approximately 19 hyperthyroidism patients and some 17 patients who later progressed to ophthalmopathy. According to the paper, TCR Vbeta CDR3 sequencing was carried out on over 130 peripheral blood samples, which came from 40 to 45 ophthalmopathy, around 74 hyperthyroidism and about 17 progressor patients.

A word on this clonotype: The target of this receptor is not known. No base quality information exists; no much larger clone differs at one position.

TCR beta CDR3 regions were amplified from RNA transcripts. The TCR CDR3 was subjected to a first round of RT-PCR using the HTBI primer set and the Qiagen OneStep RT-PCR kit. A second multiplex PCR round built the libraries, followed by size selection and purification. Paired-end sequencing of the libraries was performed with 100 bp reads on an Illumina HiSeq2000. Under the source paper's analysis protocol: SOAPnuke was used to process the raw data, throwing out any read that contained adapters or uncalled bases, had a mean Phred below 15, or lacked an exact constant-primer or identifier match. COPE v1.2.5 was used to merge the high-quality paired reads, and each unique nucleotide sequence was defined as a clonotype. MiTCR v1.1 was used to align clonotypes to the IMGT TRBV, TRBD and TRBJ reference segments. The analysis was restricted to V-J combinations with a frequency above 0.0001, which together covered 99.2% of the repertoires. A TCS score was defined as the ratio between F50 (clonal expansion) and ExV (chaos), using BLOSUM62-based TCRdist between CDR3 peptides within each V-J. Welch's t-statistics and random forest reduced some 510 V-J features to some 14, which were used in a naive Bayes classifier (R e1071). The raw public reads went through TCRdb reprocessing: fastp at Q25, MiXCR clone calling, in-frame beta chains kept. Rows with one shared CDR3 protein collapse into an entry with the most common genes and DNA. The V and J calls were not made by the authors but by TCRdb's processing. The sample records some 600,000 distinct CDR3 sequences, around 13% of which are singletons. The ten largest clones take up 5.8% of the sample.

The germline V gene gives CDR1 as SGHTA and CDR2 as FQGNSA. Trimming leaves V shorter by 5 bases and J shorter by 15 bases, with the junction holding 11 bases beyond the gene matches. Inclusive of the bounding cysteine and phenylalanine, the CDR3 is 15 residues long. The retained sequence is limited to the CDR3, 45 bases, with the frame set at the first base. Hyperthyroidism patients were aged 18 to 65 years and newly diagnosed, with disease duration of less than 2 months. Any patient with an uncontrolled infection, another autoimmune disease, pregnancy or lactation was excluded. Clinical symptoms, serum thyroxine and TRAb, thyroid ultrasound, and orbital computed tomography formed the basis for the diagnoses. For progressor patients, blood was drawn at the first diagnosis of hyperthyroidism, before any ophthalmopathy symptoms had appeared. Ficoll-Paque density gradient centrifugation was used to isolate PBMCs from about 9.4 ml of fresh peripheral blood. Patients classed as progressors first received a Graves' hyperthyroidism diagnosis and then went on to develop ophthalmopathy during follow-up. Total RNA was extracted with Trizol reagent, and quality was checked on an Agilent 2100 Bioanalyzer.

Study-wide conclusions, independent of this receptor: A 13 V-J signature model separated ophthalmopathy from stable hyperthyroidism, with around 91% sensitivity and 81% to 83% specificity in cross-validation and 80%/75% in testing. In validation, progression to ophthalmopathy was predicted by the model with 65% to 71% sensitivity and roughly 76% specificity, a median of approximately 6.5 months before onset. Most expanded thyroid clonotypes (frequency above 0.001) were also detected in blood, a finding suggesting that blood repertoires may reflect thyroid immune responses. No statistical method was used to fix the sample size in advance, and group allocation was not hidden from the investigators.

The rearrangement combines TRBV7-2 with TRBJ2-1; 15 of the junction bases match TRBD2. The source of this sequence is a woman in her 30s with Graves' hyperthyroidism that later progressed to Graves' ophthalmopathy. Source material: blood. CDR3 protein: CASSPGTSGRLFAFF. The DNA sequence is TGTGCCAGCAGCCCCGGGACTAGCGGGAGGCTGTTCGCGTTCTTC.